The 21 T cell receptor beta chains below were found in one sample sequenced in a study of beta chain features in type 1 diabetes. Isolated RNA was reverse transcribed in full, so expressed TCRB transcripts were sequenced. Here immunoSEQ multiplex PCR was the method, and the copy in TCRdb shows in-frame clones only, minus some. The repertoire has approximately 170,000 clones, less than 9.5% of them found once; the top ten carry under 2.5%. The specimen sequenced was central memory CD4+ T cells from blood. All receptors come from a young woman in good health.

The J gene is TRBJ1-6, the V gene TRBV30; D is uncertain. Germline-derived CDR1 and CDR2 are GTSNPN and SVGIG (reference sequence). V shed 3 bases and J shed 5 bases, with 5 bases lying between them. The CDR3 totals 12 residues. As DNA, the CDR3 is TGTGCCTGGAGACAGAATAATTCACCCCTCCACTTT. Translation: CAWRQNNSPLHF.

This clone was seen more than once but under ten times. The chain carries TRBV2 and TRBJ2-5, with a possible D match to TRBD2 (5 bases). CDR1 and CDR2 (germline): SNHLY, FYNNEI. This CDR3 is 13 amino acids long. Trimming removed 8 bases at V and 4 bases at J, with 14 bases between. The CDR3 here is CASGSLSVETQYF. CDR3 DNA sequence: TGTGCCAGCGGGAGCCTGAGTGTAGAGACCCAGTACTTC.

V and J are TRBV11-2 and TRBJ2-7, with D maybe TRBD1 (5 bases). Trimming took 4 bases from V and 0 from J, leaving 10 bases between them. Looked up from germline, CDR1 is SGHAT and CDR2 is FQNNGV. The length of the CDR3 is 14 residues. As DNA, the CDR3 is TGTGCCAGCAGCTCACAGGCAAGCTCCTACGAGCAGTACTTC. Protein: CASSSQASSYEQYF.

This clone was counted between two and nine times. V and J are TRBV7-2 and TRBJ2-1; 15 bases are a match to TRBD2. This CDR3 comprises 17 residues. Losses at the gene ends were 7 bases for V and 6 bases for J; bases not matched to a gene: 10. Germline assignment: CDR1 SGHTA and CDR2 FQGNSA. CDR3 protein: CASKPSGTSGGPNEQFF. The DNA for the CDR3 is TGTGCCAGCAAACCCTCCGGGACTAGCGGGGGGCCCAATGAGCAGTTCTTC.

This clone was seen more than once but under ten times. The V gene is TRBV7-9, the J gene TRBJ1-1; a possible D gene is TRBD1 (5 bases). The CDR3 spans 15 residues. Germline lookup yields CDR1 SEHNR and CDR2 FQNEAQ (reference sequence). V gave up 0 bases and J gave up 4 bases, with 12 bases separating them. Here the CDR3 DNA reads TGTGCCAGCAGCTTAGCGCTTGGGGCCGGCACTGAAGCTTTCTTT. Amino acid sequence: CASSLALGAGTEAFF.

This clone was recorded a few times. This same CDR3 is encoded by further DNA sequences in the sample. The CDR3 protein is CASSITGSYEQYF. The CDR3 region has the DNA TGTGCCAGTAGTATAACAGGTTCCTACGAGCAGTACTTC. The rearrangement links TRBV19 to TRBJ2-7; D is possibly TRBD1 (5 bases). The CDR3 has 13 residues. The V end lost 2 bases, the J end lost 1 base, and 6 bases lay between the germline ends. Germline V gene lookup returns CDR1 LNHDA and CDR2 SQIVND (reference sequence).

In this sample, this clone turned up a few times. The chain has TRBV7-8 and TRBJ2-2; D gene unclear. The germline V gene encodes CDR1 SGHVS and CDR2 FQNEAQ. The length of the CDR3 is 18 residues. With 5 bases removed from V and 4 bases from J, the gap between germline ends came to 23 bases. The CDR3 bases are TGTGCCAGCAGCCCCCGCCTGCTGCTGCGAGCTGGCACCGGGGAGCTGTTTTTT. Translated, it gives CASSPRLLLRAGTGELFF.

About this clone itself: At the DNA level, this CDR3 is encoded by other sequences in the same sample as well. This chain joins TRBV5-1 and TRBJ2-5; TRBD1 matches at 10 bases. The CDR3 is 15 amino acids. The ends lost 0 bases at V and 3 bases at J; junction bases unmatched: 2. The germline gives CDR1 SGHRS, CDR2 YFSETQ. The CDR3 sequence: CASSLGGTGEETQYF. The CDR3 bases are TGCGCCAGCAGCTTGGGAGGGACAGGGGAAGAGACCCAGTACTTC.

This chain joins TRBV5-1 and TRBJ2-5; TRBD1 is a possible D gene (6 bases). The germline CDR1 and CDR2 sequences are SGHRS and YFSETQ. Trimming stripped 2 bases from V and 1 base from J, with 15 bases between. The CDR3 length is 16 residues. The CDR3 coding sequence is TGCGCCAGCAGCTTAAGGGGCAGGGGATCCCAAGAGACCCAGTACTTC. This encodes CASSLRGRGSQETQYF.

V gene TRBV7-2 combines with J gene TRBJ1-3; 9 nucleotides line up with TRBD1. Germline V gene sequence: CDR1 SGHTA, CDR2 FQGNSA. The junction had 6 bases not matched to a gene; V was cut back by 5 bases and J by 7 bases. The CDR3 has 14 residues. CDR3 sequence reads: CASSPGTGFNTIYF. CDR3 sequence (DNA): TGTGCCAGCAGCCCCGGGACAGGGTTTAACACCATATATTTT.

The CDR3 protein is CASGGLGDSNQPQHF. The CDR3 bases are TGTGCCAGCGGCGGGTTAGGGGACTCCAATCAGCCCCAGCATTTT. The chain links TRBV7-9 to TRBJ1-5; D perhaps matches TRBD1 (5 bases). There are 15 residues in the CDR3. V lost 8 bases and J lost 3, with 17 bases in between. CDR1 and CDR2 (germline): SEHNR, FQNEAQ (reference sequence).

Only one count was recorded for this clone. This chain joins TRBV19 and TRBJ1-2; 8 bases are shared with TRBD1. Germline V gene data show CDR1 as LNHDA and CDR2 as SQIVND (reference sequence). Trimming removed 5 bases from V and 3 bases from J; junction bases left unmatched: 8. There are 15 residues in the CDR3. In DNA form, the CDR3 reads TGTGCCAGTAGTTCAACCGGGACAGGATACTATGGCTACACCTTC. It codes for CASSSTGTGYYGYTF.

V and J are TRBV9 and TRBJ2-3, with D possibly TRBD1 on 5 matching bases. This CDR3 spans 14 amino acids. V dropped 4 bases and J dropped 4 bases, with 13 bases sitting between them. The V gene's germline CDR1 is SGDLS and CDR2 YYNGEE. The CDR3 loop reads CASSLGVTADTQYF. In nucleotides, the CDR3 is TGTGCCAGCAGCTTAGGGGTCACAGCAGATACGCAGTATTTT.

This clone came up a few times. CDR3 in DNA: TGCGCCAGCAGTCCCGCGGGGTCCTACAATGAGCAGTTCTTC. It translates to CASSPAGSYNEQFF. The J gene is TRBJ2-1, the V gene TRBV4-3, with a weak D call TRBD2 (6 bases). Germline V gene sequence: CDR1 LGHNA, CDR2 YSLEER. V lost 6 bases, J lost 1 base, and 10 bases lay in between. There are 14 residues in the CDR3.

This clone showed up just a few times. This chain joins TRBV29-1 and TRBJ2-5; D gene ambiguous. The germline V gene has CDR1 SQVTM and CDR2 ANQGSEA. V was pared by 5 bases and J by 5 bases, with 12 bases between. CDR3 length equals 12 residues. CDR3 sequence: CSVSEPTETQYF. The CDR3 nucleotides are TGCAGCGTTAGCGAACCGACCGAGACCCAGTACTTC. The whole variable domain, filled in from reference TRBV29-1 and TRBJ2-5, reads SAVISQKPSRDICQRGTSLTIQCQVDSQVTMMFWYRQQPGQSLTLIATANQGSEATYESGFVIDKFPISRPNLTFSTLTVSNMSPEDSSIYLCSVSEPTETQYFGPGTRLLVL.

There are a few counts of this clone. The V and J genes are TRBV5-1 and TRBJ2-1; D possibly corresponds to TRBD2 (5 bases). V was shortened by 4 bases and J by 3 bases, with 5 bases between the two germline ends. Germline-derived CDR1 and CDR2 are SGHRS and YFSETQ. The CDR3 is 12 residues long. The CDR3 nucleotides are TGCGCCAGCAGCCGGGACTACAATGAGCAGTTCTTC. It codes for CASSRDYNEQFF.

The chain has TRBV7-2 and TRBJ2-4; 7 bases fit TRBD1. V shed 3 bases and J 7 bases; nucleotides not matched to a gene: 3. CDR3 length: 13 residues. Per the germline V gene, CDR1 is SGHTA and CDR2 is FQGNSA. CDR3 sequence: CASSLAQGNIQYF. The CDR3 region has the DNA TGTGCCAGCAGCTTGGCACAGGGGAACATTCAGTACTTC.

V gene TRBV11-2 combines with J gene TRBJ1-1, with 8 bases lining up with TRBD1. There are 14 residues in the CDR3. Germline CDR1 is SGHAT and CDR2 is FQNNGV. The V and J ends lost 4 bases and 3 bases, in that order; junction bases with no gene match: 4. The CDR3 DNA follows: TGTGCCAGCAGCTCCCTACAGGGGGACACTGAAGCTTTCTTT. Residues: CASSSLQGDTEAFF.

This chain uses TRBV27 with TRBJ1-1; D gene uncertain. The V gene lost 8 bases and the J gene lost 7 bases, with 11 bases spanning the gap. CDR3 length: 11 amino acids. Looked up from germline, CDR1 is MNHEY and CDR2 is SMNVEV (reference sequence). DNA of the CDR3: TGTGCCAGCCACGCCGTCGGTGAAGCTTTCTTT. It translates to CASHAVGEAFF.

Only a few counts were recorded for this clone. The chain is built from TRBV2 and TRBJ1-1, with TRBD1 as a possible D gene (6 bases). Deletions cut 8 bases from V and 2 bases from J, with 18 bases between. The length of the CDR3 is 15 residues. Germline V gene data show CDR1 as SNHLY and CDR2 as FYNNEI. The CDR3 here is CASHRWTVSNTEAFF. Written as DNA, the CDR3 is TGTGCCAGCCATCGTTGGACAGTCTCAAACACTGAAGCTTTCTTT.

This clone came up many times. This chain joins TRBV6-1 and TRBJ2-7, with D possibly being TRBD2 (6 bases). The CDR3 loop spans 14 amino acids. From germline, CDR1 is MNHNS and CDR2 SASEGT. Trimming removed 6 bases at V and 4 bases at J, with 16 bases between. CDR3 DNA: TGTGCCAGCAGCTCGAGCGGGTTTCGTTACGAGCAGTACTTC. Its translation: CASSSSGFRYEQYF.